The clone carrying this T cell receptor beta chain occurred many times. This entry comes from a study of T cells in Graves' hyperthyroidism and ophthalmopathy. About the study: Peripheral blood was acquired at first diagnosis, ahead of any therapy whatsoever.

RNA transcripts gave rise to amplified TCR beta CDR3 regions. First-round RT-PCR with HTBI primers amplified the TCR CDR3 region. In TCRdb, the multiplex PCR reads were re-called with MiXCR into one record per CDR3 protein. The sample yields hundreds of thousands of distinct CDR3 sequences, more than 13% seen once. V dropped 4 bases and J dropped 0 bases, with 7 bases sitting between them. Germline values: CDR1 GTSNPN, CDR2 SVGIG (reference sequence). The length of the CDR3 is 12 residues. What was sequenced was blood. The sequence derives from a man aged 50-59 years with Graves' ophthalmopathy. V usage is TRBV30 and J usage is TRBJ2-7; D possibly corresponds to TRBD2 (5 bases). In DNA, the CDR3 is TGTGCCTGGAATCGGGACTCCTACGAGCAGTACTTC. Protein sequence: CAWNRDSYEQYF.